The present T cell receptor beta chain was sequenced within a study of blood T cells in healthy people across ages (dated by TCRdb to between 2014 and 2016). The study in broad terms: In model experiments, template switching captured roughly one uniquely barcoded TCR beta cDNA molecule for every two T cells. Using deep sequencing normalized with unique cDNA molecular identifiers, the study measured how TCR beta repertoire diversity changes with age. Donors were grouped into four age groups: young (average roughly 15 years), middle-aged (roughly 40), aged (around 60) and long-lived (approximately 78). To avoid experimental bias, donors of different ages were spread randomly across the sequencing lanes. For two donors (one aged 18 to 30 and one aged 80 or older), the study analyzed two additional independent replicas of 1 million unique cDNA reads from the same blood draw.

This clonotype came up a few times. Its antigen specificity is not known. The sample holds no much larger clone one base away, and base qualities are not on file. The CDR1 and CDR2 encoded by the germline V gene (reference sequence) are SEHNR and FQNEAQ. Clipping removes 4 bases from V and 3 bases from J, with 6 as the unmatched junction base count. The CDR3 spans 14 residues, from the cysteine through the phenylalanine. Only the CDR3 part of the read is kept: 42 bases, read in frame from the first base. The donors were roughly 39 Caucasian individuals from Russia, aged roughly 6 to 100 years, who were systemically healthy. About 10 milliliters of peripheral blood were drawn from each donor into EDTA-treated Vacutainer tubes. Ficoll-Paque density-gradient centrifugation was used to isolate PBMCs, with at least 6.5 million per sample. Trizol reagent was used to extract total RNA from PBMCs, with at least 5.5 micrograms per sample. For every donor, flow cytometry on a PBMC aliquot measured the percentage of naive CD45RAhigh/CD27high T cells.

General findings and caveats noted by the study authors: As age increased, observed TCR beta diversity per million T cells dropped in a roughly linear way, and a significant reduction was already evident by age 40. Because the CMV infection status of the donors was unknown, age-related changes in expanded clonotypes may potentially have been confounded. The percentage of naive T cells measured by flow cytometry correlated strongly with observed TCR beta diversity. Estimates of total diversity based on one million sequenced T cells were regarded as lower bounds and as underestimates. Bulk unsorted PBMC profiling prevented conclusive comparison of naive and antigen-experienced compartments. The long-lived group showed more naive CD4+ T cells, fewer expanded clones and increased TCR diversity than the aged group, suggesting age selection.

The library was produced with 5' RACE. Data came from an Illumina HiSeq 2500. A second roughly 7 to 11 cycle PCR used a sample-barcoded 5' primer and a J-beta primer mix. A template-switch 5' adaptor carrying 12 random nucleotides introduced a unique molecular identifier onto each TCR beta cDNA molecule. Each sample yielded at least 2.5 million CDR3-containing paired-end reads. The Mint cDNA synthesis kit, primed by a TRBC-specific oligonucleotide, was used to synthesize first-strand cDNA from all RNA. Following uracil-DNA glycosylase treatment, a first 18-cycle PCR with universal primers M1SS and BC2_uni_R was performed on all cDNA. On the authors' methods: For normalization, 1 million high-quality reads, each with a distinct molecular identifier, were randomly selected from each sample. Reads with shared molecular identifiers were discarded instead of being binned into consensus sequences. MiTCR, run with a Q25 quality threshold and the strictest error-elimination algorithm, handled CDR3 identification, clonotype clustering and error correction. A nonparametric unseen species model using Euler transformation provided a lower-bound estimate of total TCR beta diversity. The public reads were reprocessed in TCRdb via fastp at Q25 and MiXCR, keeping in-frame beta chains. For every CDR3 protein sequence, its rows merge into one entry that carries the most common genes and DNA. TCRdb, rather than the study authors, made the V and J calls. Here the sample has more than 1 million distinct CDR3 sequences; 45% occur a single time. About 20% of the sample rests with the top ten.

Recombination connected TRBV7-9 to TRBJ2-7; a stretch of 7 junction bases matches TRBD2. The material sequenced was blood. The receptor was derived from a woman aged 55-70 years in good health. The CDR3 loop reads CASSYGSGDYEQYF. The DNA sequence is TGTGCCAGCAGCTACGGGAGCGGGGACTACGAGCAGTACTTC.